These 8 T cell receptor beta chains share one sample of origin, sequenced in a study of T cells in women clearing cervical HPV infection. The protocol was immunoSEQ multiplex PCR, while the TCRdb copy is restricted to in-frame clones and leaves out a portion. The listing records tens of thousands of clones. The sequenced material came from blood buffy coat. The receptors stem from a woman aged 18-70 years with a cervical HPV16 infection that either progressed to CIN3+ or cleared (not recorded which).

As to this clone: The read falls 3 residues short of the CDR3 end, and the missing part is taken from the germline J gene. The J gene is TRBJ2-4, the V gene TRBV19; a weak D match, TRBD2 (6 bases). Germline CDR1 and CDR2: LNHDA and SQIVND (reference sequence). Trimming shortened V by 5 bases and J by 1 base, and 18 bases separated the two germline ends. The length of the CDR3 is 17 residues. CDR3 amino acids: CASSAGTAKGAKNIQYF. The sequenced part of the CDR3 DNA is TGTGCCAGTAGTGCTGGGACTGCTAAAGGGGCCAAAAACATT.

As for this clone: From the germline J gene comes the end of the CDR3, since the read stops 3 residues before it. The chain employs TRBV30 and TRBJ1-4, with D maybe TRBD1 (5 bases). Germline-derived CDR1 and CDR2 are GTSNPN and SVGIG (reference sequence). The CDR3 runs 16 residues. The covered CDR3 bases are TGTGCCTGGAATCCAGGGCAGAGCTCCTATAATTCACCA. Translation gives CAWNPGQSSYNSP. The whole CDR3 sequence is CAWNPGQSSYNSPLFF. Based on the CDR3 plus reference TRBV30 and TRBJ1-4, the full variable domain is SQTIHQWPATLVQPVGSPLSLECTVEGTSNPNLYWYRQAAGRGLQLLFYSVGIGQISSEVPQNLSASRPQDRQFILSSKKLLLSDSGFYLCAWNPGQSSYNSPLFFGSGTQLSVL.

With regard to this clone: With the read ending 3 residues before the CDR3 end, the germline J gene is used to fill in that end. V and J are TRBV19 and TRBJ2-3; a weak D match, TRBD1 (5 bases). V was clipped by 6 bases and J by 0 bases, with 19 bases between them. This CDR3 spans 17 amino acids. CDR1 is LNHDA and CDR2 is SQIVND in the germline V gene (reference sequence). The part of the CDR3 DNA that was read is TGTGCCAGTAGAAGCGTAGGGGTTTGGGCGAGCACAGATACG. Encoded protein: CASRSVGVWASTDT. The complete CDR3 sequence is CASRSVGVWASTDTQYF.

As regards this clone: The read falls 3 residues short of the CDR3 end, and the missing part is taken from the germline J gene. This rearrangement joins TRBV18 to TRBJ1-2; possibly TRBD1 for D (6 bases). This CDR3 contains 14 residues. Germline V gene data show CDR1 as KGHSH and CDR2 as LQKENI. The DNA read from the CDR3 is TGTGCCAGCTCACCTCTTTCAGGGGCGTGGGAC. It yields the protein CASSPLSGAWD. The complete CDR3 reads CASSPLSGAWDYTF. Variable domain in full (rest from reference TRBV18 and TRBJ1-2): NAGVMQNPRHLVRRRGQEARLRCSPMKGHSHVYWYRQLPEEGLKFMVYLQKENIIDESGMPKERFSAEFPKEGPSILRIQQVVRGDSAAYFCASSPLSGAWDYTFGSGTRLTVV.

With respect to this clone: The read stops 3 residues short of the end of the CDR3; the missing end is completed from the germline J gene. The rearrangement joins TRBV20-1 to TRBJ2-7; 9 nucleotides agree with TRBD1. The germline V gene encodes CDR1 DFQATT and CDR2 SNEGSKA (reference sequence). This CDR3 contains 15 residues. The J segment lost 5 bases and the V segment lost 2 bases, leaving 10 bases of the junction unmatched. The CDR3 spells CSARRRDRDIHEQYF. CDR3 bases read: TGCAGTGCTAGACGCCGGGACAGGGATATCCACGAG.

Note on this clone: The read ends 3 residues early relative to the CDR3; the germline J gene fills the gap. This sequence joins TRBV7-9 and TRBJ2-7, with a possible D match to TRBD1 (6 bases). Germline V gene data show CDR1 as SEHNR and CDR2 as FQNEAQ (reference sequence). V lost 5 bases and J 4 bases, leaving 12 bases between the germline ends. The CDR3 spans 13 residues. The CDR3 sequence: CASSPTGQYEQYF. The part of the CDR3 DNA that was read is TGTGCCAGCAGCCCAACTGGACAGTACGAG.

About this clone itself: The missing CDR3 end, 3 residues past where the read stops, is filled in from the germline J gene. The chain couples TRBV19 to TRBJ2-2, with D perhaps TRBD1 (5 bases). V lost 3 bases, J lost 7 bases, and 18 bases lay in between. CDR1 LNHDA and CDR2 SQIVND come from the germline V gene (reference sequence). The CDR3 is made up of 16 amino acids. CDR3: CASSMWTSAWGGELFF. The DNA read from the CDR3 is TGTGCCAGTAGTATGTGGACATCCGCCTGGGGCGGGGAG.

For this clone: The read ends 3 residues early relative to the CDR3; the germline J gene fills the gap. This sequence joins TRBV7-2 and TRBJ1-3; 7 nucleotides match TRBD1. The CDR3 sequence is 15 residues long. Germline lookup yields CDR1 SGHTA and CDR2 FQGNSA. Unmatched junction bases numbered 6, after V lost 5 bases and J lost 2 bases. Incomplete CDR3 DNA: TGTGCCAGCAGCCCAACGACAGGGCCTGGAAACACC. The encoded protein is CASSPTTGPGNT. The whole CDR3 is CASSPTTGPGNTIYF.